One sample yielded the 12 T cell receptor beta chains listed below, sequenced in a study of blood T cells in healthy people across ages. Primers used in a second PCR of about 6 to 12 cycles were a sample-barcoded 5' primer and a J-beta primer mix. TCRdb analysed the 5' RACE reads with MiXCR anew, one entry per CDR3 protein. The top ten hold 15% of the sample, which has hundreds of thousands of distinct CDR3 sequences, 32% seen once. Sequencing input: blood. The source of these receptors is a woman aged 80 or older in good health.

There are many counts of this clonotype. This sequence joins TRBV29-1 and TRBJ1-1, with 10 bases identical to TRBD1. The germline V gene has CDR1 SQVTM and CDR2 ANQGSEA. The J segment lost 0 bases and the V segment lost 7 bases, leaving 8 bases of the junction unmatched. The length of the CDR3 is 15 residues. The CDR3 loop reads CSAVGQGGLNTEAFF. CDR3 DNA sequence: TGCAGCGCCGTAGGACAGGGGGGTTTGAACACTGAAGCTTTCTTT.

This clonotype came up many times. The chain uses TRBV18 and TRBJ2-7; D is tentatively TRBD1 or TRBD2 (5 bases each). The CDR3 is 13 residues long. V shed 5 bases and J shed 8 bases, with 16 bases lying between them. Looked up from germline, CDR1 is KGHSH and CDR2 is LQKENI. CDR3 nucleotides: TGTGCCAGCTCAGAGACCGGGACCCCACAGCAGTACTTC. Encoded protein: CASSETGTPQQYF. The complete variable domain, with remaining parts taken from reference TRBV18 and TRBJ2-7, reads NAGVMQNPRHLVRRRGQEARLRCSPMKGHSHVYWYRQLPEEGLKFMVYLQKENIIDESGMPKERFSAEFPKEGPSILRIQQVVRGDSAAYFCASSETGTPQQYFGPGTRLTVT.

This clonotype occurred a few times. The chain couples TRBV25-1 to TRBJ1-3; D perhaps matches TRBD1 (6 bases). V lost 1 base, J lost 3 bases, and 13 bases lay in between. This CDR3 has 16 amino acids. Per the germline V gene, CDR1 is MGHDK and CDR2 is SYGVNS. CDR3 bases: TGTGCCAGCAGTGAATTCAGGGGCCTGGGTGGAAACACCATATATTTT. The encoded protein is CASSEFRGLGGNTIYF.

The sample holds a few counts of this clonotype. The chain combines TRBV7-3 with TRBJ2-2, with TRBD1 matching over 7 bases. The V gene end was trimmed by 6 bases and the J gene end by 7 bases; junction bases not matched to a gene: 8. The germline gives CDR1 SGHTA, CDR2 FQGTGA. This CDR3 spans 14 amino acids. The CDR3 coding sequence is TGTGCCAGCAGTAAGAGGGGGCAAGACGGGGAGCTGTTTTTT. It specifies CASSKRGQDGELFF.

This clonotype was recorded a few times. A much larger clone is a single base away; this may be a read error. CDR3 residues: CASVGAGGQREQFF. CDR3 sequence (DNA): TGTGCCAGTGTAGGAGCGGGTGGTCAGAGGGAGCAGTTCTTC. The rearrangement uses TRBV2 and TRBJ2-1, with D possibly being TRBD2 (6 bases). The CDR3 contains 14 residues. Germline V gives CDR1 SNHLY, CDR2 FYNNEI. V lost 9 bases to trimming and J lost 10 bases, with 22 bases between them.

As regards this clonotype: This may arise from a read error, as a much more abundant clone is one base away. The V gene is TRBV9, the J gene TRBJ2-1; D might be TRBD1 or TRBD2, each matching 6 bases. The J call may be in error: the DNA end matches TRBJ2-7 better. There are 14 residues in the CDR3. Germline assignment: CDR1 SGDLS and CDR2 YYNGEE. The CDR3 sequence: CASSGSGQYNEQYF. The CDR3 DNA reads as TGTGCCAGCAGCGGTAGCGGACAGTACAATGAGCAGTACTTC.

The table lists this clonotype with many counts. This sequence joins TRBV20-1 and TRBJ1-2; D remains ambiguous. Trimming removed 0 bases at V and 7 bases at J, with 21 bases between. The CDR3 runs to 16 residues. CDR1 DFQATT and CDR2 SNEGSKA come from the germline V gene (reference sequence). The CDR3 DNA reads TGCAGTGCTAGAGAGTCCACCGGAAGCAGACGCCCTGGCTACACCTTC. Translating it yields CSARESTGSRRPGYTF.

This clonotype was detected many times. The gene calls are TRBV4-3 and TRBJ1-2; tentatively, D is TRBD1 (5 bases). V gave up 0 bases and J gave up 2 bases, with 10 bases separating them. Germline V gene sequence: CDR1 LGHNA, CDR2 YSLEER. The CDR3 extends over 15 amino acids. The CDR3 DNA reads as TGCGCCAGCAGCCAAGAGACGACAGTCAACTATGGCTACACCTTC. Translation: CASSQETTVNYGYTF.

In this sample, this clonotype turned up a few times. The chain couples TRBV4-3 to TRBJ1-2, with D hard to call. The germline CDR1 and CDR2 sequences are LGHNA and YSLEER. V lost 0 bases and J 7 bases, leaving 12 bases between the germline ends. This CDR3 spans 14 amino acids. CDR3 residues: CASSQDQKGIGYTF. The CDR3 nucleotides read TGCGCCAGCAGCCAAGATCAAAAGGGAATTGGCTACACCTTC.

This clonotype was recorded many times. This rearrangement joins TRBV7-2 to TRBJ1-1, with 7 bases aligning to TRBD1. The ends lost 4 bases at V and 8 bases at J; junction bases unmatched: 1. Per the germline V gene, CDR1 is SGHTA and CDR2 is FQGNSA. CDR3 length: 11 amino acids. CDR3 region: CASSSRGEAFF. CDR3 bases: TGTGCCAGCAGCTCCAGGGGGGAAGCTTTCTTT.

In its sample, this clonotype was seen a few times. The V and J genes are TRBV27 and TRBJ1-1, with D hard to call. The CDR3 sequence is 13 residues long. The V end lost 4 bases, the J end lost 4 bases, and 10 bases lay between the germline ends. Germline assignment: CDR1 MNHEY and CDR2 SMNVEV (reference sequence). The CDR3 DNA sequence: TGTGCCAGCAGTTCCCTCCTCGCCACTGAAGCTTTCTTT. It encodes CASSSLLATEAFF.

CDR3 region: CASSLTTRRDEKLFF. CDR3 in DNA: TGTGCCAGCAGTTTGACGACAAGGAGGGACGAAAAACTGTTTTTT. V gene TRBV28 combines with J gene TRBJ1-4, with D maybe TRBD1 (5 bases). The CDR3 is 15 amino acids. Deletions cut 3 bases from V and 8 bases from J, with 16 bases between. Per germline, CDR1 MDHEN and CDR2 SYDVKM.